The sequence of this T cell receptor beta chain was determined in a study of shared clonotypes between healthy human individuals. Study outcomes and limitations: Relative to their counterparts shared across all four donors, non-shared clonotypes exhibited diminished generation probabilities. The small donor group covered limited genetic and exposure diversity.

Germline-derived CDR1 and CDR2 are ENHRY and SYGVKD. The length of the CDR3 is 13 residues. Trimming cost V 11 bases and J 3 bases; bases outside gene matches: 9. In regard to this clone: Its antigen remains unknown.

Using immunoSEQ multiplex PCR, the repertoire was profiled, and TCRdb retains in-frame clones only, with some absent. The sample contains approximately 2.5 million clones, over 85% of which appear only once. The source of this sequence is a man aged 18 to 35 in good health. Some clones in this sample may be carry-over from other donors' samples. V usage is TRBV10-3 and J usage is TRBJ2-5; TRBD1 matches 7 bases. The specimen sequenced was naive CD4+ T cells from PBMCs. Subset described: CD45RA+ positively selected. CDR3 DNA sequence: TGTGCCTCCCACTCCGGACAGGAAGAGACCCAGTACTTC. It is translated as CASHSGQEETQYF.